This paragraph reports one T cell receptor beta chain. This sample was included in a study of blood T cell repertoires in COVID-19. As for the study in general: Samples taken during acute and convalescent COVID-19 were collected in the United States, Italy and Spain. Nucleic acid was either cDNA or gDNA, and it came from T cells, B-cell-depleted T cells, or PBMCs.

As processed by the authors: Amplification of reference gene primers was used by the study to estimate nucleated cell counts. The data were produced by immunoSEQ multiplex PCR, yet TCRdb's version contains in-frame clones alone and is incomplete. V, J and clone size are taken as reported in that table, and D and trimming were inferred from the DNA itself. The sample carries roughly 56,000 clones, 70% to 90% recorded once. The V gene lost 1 base and the J gene lost 1 base, with 7 bases spanning the gap. Per germline, CDR1 SQVTM and CDR2 ANQGSEA. The CDR3 spans 13 residues. The sequence derives from a human donor in a cohort sampled during active COVID-19. The chain uses TRBV29-1 and TRBJ1-1, with D unclear. The specimen sequenced was peripheral blood. The CDR3 here is CSVEGNRNTEAFF. The CDR3 region has the DNA TGCAGCGTTGAAGGGAACAGGAACACTGAAGCTTTCTTT.